The T cell receptor (beta chain) under discussion was sequenced for a study of lymphopenia after photon versus proton radiotherapy. Comments on this clone: The target antigen is unknown.

Broader study findings: Under photons, naive T cells and diversity fell while effector/memory populations rose. Authors raise, but do not show, better survival with proton therapy. Larger post-nadir TCR diversity loss correlated inversely with survival in deceased patients.

CDR3 size: 15 residues. Germline lookup yields CDR1 MNHEY and CDR2 SVGAGI. TCRdb keeps only in-frame clones here, not all; method: immunoSEQ multiplex PCR. This table has 70,000 or so clones, around 90% appearing once. The gene calls are TRBV6-5 and TRBJ2-5; 8 bases are a match to TRBD2. With the DNA end fitting TRBJ2-7 better, the J assignment may be wrong. The sequence came from a woman in her forties with cholangiocarcinoma. The starting material was peripheral blood, obtained from a patient treated with photon-based radiotherapy. CDR3 loop: CASSYRLAGSYEQYF. In DNA, the CDR3 is TGTGCCAGCAGTTACAGGCTAGCGGGCTCCTACGAGCAGTACTTC.